A single sample is the source of the 19 T cell receptor beta chains below, sequenced in a study of Graves' ophthalmopathy and Graves' hyperthyroidism. For repertoire sequencing, the TCR beta CDR3 regions were amplified from RNA transcripts. The first round was an RT-PCR with HTBI primers, and the second round was a multiplex PCR. TCRdb redid the calling of the multiplex PCR reads with MiXCR, one entry per CDR3 protein. The profile covers 500,000 to 700,000 distinct CDR3 sequences, with 22% appearing a single time and approximately 6.9% taken by the ten largest. Specimen: peripheral blood. Receptors were obtained from a woman in her late teens or twenties with stable Graves' hyperthyroidism. Some clones in this sample may be carry-over from other donors' samples.

V usage is TRBV7-2 and J usage is TRBJ1-6; D uncertain. Germline V gene sequence: CDR1 SGHTA, CDR2 FQGNSA. This CDR3 comprises 13 residues. Trimming took 2 bases from V and 5 from J, leaving 4 bases between them. The CDR3 DNA sequence: TGTGCCAGCAGCTTACCAAATAATTCACCCCTCCACTTT. Its translation: CASSLPNNSPLHF.

The V call is TRBV28, the J call TRBJ2-5, with 10 bases aligning to TRBD2. Germline V gene data show CDR1 as MDHEN and CDR2 as SYDVKM. Germline trimming cut 6 bases from V and 4 bases from J; bases unmatched to any gene: 8. This CDR3 spans 15 amino acids. The CDR3 spells CASSPSGRGLETQYF. CDR3 in DNA: TGTGCCAGCAGCCCCAGCGGGAGGGGCCTAGAGACCCAGTACTTC.

Comments on this clonotype: This may arise from a read error, as a much more abundant clone is one base away. This chain uses TRBV25-1 with TRBJ2-4; 7 bases are a match to TRBD1. There are 15 residues in the CDR3. The germline CDR1 and CDR2 sequences are MGHDK and SYGVNS. The CDR3 nucleotides read TGTGCCAGCAGTGAATTAGAGACAGGGACCCACATTAAGTACTTC. This codes for CASSELETGTHIKYF.

This clonotype came up a few times. The conserved phenylalanine or tryptophan is not found at the CDR3 terminus, so this likely reflects a read error. This chain uses TRBV5-1 with TRBJ1-1, with D hard to call. CDR1 is SGHRS, CDR2 YFSETQ, per germline. CDR3 length: 12 residues. The CDR3, as DNA: TGCGCCAGTAGCTTGGTGAGCACTGAAGCTTTCTAT. This sequence encodes CASSLVSTEAFY.

V is TRBV11-2 and J is TRBJ2-7; D gene uncertain. Deletions cut 1 base from V and 1 base from J, with 11 bases between. CDR1 and CDR2 from the germline V gene are SGHAT and FQNNGV. This CDR3 is 15 amino acids long. This CDR3 is CASSLAVTPSYEQYF. In DNA, the CDR3 is TGTGCCAGCAGCTTAGCCGTAACCCCGTCCTACGAGCAGTACTTC.

This clonotype was detected ten times or more. This sequence joins TRBV7-9 and TRBJ2-5; D call uncertain. The CDR3 is 15 amino acids. V lost 2 bases and J lost 2, with 12 bases in between. Germline values: CDR1 SEHNR, CDR2 FQNEAQ (reference sequence). Here the CDR3 DNA reads TGTGCCAGCAGCTTACCAAAGACAACTCAAGAGACCCAGTACTTC. Translating it yields CASSLPKTTQETQYF.

The CDR3 sequence is CASSSGLAEVHEQYF. The CDR3 nucleotides read TGTGCCAGCAGTTCAGGACTAGCGGAAGTCCACGAGCAGTACTTC. The chain carries TRBV27 and TRBJ2-7; 10 bases line up with TRBD2. The CDR3 has 15 amino acids. The germline gives CDR1 MNHEY, CDR2 SMNVEV (reference sequence). V shed 4 bases, J shed 5 bases, and the junction held 8 bases outside the gene matches.

This clonotype occurred many times. The genes are TRBV15 and TRBJ2-5; D perhaps matches TRBD1 (5 bases). The germline V gene encodes CDR1 LNHNV and CDR2 YYDKDF (reference sequence). Trimming stripped 0 bases from V and 5 bases from J, with 10 bases between. This CDR3 comprises 14 residues. CDR3 DNA: TGTGCCACCAGCAGAGACCAGGGATACGAGACCCAGTACTTC. Translation gives CATSRDQGYETQYF.

This clonotype showed up just a few times. The chain couples TRBV13 to TRBJ2-5; D possibly corresponds to TRBD2 (7 bases). The CDR3 has 16 amino acids. Germline CDR1 and CDR2: PRHDT and FYEKMQ (reference sequence). Trimming pared 5 bases from V and 1 base from J, leaving 17 bases between. As DNA, the CDR3 is TGTGCCAGCAGCGCAGGGGCGGGGGTGTTCCAAGAGACCCAGTACTTC. Its protein is CASSAGAGVFQETQYF.

This clonotype came up many times. V and J are TRBV20-1 and TRBJ1-1; no reliable D call. This CDR3 spans 11 amino acids. CDR1 and CDR2 from the germline V gene are DFQATT and SNEGSKA (reference sequence). CDR3 coding DNA: TGCAGGTCATCGGACGGTAGTGAAGCTTTCTTT. It specifies CRSSDGSEAFF.

Many counts were recorded for this clonotype. The genes are TRBV12-3 or TRBV12-4 and TRBJ1-1; D gene uncertain. Trimming took 3 bases from V and 0 from J, leaving 5 bases between them. This CDR3 has 13 residues. The DNA for the CDR3 is TGTGCCAGCAGTTTCAAAGTGAACACTGAAGCTTTCTTT. Translated, it gives CASSFKVNTEAFF.

This chain connects TRBV30 to TRBJ1-3; tentative D call: TRBD1 (6 bases). The CDR3 contains 14 residues. Per germline, CDR1 GTSNPN and CDR2 SVGIG (reference sequence). The V end was cut by 2 bases, the J end by 4 bases, with 12 bases between. CDR3 sequence: CAWSPGARGNTIYF. CDR3 nucleotide sequence: TGTGCCTGGAGTCCAGGGGCGCGCGGAAACACCATATATTTT.

On this clonotype: A read error is likely, as this CDR3 ends without the conserved phenylalanine or tryptophan. V gene TRBV7-3 combines with J gene TRBJ1-1, with D uncertain. The CDR3 spans 13 residues. The germline V gene has CDR1 SGHTA and CDR2 FQGTGA. The CDR3 bases are TGTGCCAGCTGCTTAACCCCTGGTAGTGAAGCTTTCGTT. This sequence encodes CASCLTPGSEAFV.

This clonotype was seen repeatedly, ten times or more. The gene calls are TRBV27 and TRBJ2-5; D is ambiguous. The V end was cut by 0 bases, the J end by 5 bases, with 10 bases between. This CDR3 contains 14 residues. In germline, CDR1 is MNHEY, CDR2 SMNVEV (reference sequence). In nucleotides, the CDR3 is TGTGCCAGCAGTTTATCGGGGTTGTCGGAGACCCAGTACTTC. Translated: CASSLSGLSETQYF.

This chain connects TRBV5-6 to TRBJ1-1; no clear D. CDR1 and CDR2 from the germline V gene are SGHDT and YYEEEE. V lost 4 bases and J lost 4, with 11 bases in between. CDR3 length: 13 amino acids. CDR3 loop: CASSTPWGTEAFF. DNA for the CDR3: TGTGCCAGCAGCACCCCTTGGGGCACTGAAGCTTTCTTT.

The J gene is TRBJ2-7, the V gene TRBV28; TRBD2 matches at 7 bases. CDR1 is MDHEN, CDR2 SYDVKM, per germline. The CDR3 length is 13 residues. The CDR3 sequence is CVTRTPGGSEQYF. For the CDR3, the DNA is TGTGTCACCCGGACGCCCGGGGGGTCCGAGCAGTACTTC.

V gene TRBV18 combines with J gene TRBJ2-5; 9 nucleotides match TRBD1. The V gene's germline CDR1 is KGHSH and CDR2 LQKENI. The length of the CDR3 is 14 residues. With 8 bases clipped from V and 2 bases from J, the junction kept 6 bases outside the gene matches. In DNA form, the CDR3 reads TGTGCCAGCACTACAGGGGGCTCACAAGAGACCCAGTACTTC. Amino acids: CASTTGGSQETQYF.

V gene TRBV6-5 combines with J gene TRBJ1-1; D perhaps matches TRBD1 (5 bases). Germline CDR1 is MNHEY and CDR2 is SVGAGI. The CDR3 spans 15 residues. V lost 3 bases and J 3 bases, leaving 14 bases between the germline ends. CDR3: CASSYGHKGDTEAFF. Written as DNA, the CDR3 is TGTGCCAGCAGTTATGGACATAAAGGAGACACTGAAGCTTTCTTT.

This clonotype was found many times. The chain employs TRBV12-3 or TRBV12-4 and TRBJ1-1; TRBD1 might be the D (5 bases). The ends were cut back, 1 base at V and 3 bases at J, with 12 bases in the middle. This CDR3 region has 15 residues. This CDR3 reads CASSLGDGGYTEAFF. DNA for the CDR3: TGTGCCAGCAGTTTAGGGGACGGAGGGTACACTGAAGCTTTCTTT.